The next 12 T cell receptor beta chains were all read from a single sample in a study of blood T cell repertoires in COVID-19. Data came from immunoSEQ multiplex PCR; TCRdb stores just in-frame clones and leaves some out. The profile shows some 290,000 clones, 75% to 90% of them singletons. Specimen: peripheral blood. The receptors were gathered from a man aged 60 to 75 who had recovered from COVID-19.

The chain combines TRBV6-5 with TRBJ2-7; maybe TRBD1 (6 bases). Germline assignment: CDR1 MNHEY and CDR2 SVGAGI. The CDR3 has 13 amino acids. V dropped 6 bases and J dropped 3 bases, with 12 bases sitting between them. DNA of the CDR3: TGTGCCAGCAGAAATACAGGGAACTACGAGCAGTACTTC. Amino acids: CASRNTGNYEQYF.

The chain recombines TRBV7-9 with TRBJ1-4; no reliable D call. This CDR3 region has 15 residues. Trimming pared 1 base from V and 6 bases from J, leaving 12 bases between. Germline assignment: CDR1 SEHNR and CDR2 FQNEAQ (reference sequence). In DNA, the CDR3 is TGTGCCAGCAGCTTAGATGGGCGATCGGATGAAAAACTGTTTTTT. It codes for CASSLDGRSDEKLFF.

The chain joins TRBV18 to TRBJ1-2; 8 positions match TRBD1. V shed 8 bases, J shed 4 bases, and the junction held 15 bases outside the gene matches. There are 16 residues in the CDR3. Germline lookup yields CDR1 KGHSH and CDR2 LQKENI. CDR3 DNA sequence: TGTGCCAGCCACGCTGATTTACAGGGGGGGATCTATGGCTACACCTTC. Translating it yields CASHADLQGGIYGYTF.

This clone was recorded a few times. The chain couples TRBV28 to TRBJ1-2, with TRBD1 matching over 8 bases. The CDR3 sequence is 14 residues long. CDR1 is MDHEN, CDR2 SYDVKM, per germline. V shed 4 bases, J shed 5 bases, and the junction held 6 bases outside the gene matches. The CDR3 DNA sequence: TGTGCCAGCAGTTCCGCCGGGACAGGATATGGCTACACCTTC. Its protein is CASSSAGTGYGYTF.

This clone appeared a single time. This rearrangement joins TRBV5-8 to TRBJ1-4; D gene ambiguous. V was cut by 4 bases and J by 0 bases, with 19 bases left in between. CDR3 length: 18 residues. From germline, CDR1 is SGHTS and CDR2 YDEGEE. CDR3 nucleotides: TGTGCCAGCAGCCACCGTTTGGCCGCTTCGCCAACTAATGAAAAACTGTTTTTT. Translation gives CASSHRLAASPTNEKLFF.

The gene calls are TRBV19 and TRBJ2-7; the match to TRBD2 covers 9 bases. The V gene's germline CDR1 is LNHDA and CDR2 SQIVND (reference sequence). The CDR3 contains 13 residues. With V trimmed by 5 bases and J by 3 bases, 2 bases remained unmatched. Here the CDR3 reads CASSLSGGYEQYF. The CDR3 region has the DNA TGTGCCAGTAGTCTTAGCGGGGGCTACGAGCAGTACTTC.

The rearrangement uses TRBV11-2 and TRBJ1-1; the match to TRBD1 covers 8 bases. Germline V CDR1 and CDR2: SGHAT, FQNNGV. The CDR3 is 14 amino acids. The J segment lost 3 bases and the V segment lost 1 base, leaving 1 base of the junction unmatched. The CDR3 sequence is CASSLAGGYTEAFF. CDR3 bases: TGTGCCAGCAGCTTAGCAGGGGGCTACACTGAAGCTTTCTTT.

This clone was counted a single time. CDR3 DNA sequence: TGTGCCAGCAGTTTCGGACCGGGGGCCAAAAACATTCAGTACTTC. Protein product: CASSFGPGAKNIQYF. V is TRBV2 and J is TRBJ2-4; a weak D match, TRBD2 (5 bases). The CDR3 runs 15 residues. Germline lookup yields CDR1 SNHLY and CDR2 FYNNEI. Trimming left V 5 bases short and J 1 base short, with 12 bases between.

The count of this clone is one. The rearrangement uses TRBV6-5 and TRBJ1-5; D unclear. CDR1 and CDR2 (germline): MNHEY, SVGAGI. V dropped 1 base and J dropped 4 bases, with 11 bases sitting between them. This CDR3 is 15 amino acids long. The CDR3: CASSYYSPRNQPQHF. CDR3 coding DNA: TGTGCCAGCAGTTACTATTCGCCTCGGAATCAGCCCCAGCATTTT.

About this clone: At one of its ends the junction is not consistent with the germline gene, which may arise from a read error. J is TRBJ2-7 and V is TRBV3-1 (or the pseudogene TRBV3-2); D unclear. CDR1 LGHDT and CDR2 YNNKEL come from the germline V gene (reference sequence). The CDR3 has 12 residues. CDR3 sequence reads: CASSQTSGAQIF. CDR3 sequence (DNA): TGTGCCAGCAGCCAGACCAGTGGAGCGCAGATCTTC.

This clone showed up just once. V gene TRBV24-1 combines with J gene TRBJ1-4; no definite D call. The germline V gene encodes CDR1 KGHDR and CDR2 SFDVKD. The V and J ends lost 1 base and 3 bases respectively, with 8 bases between them. This CDR3 spans 15 amino acids. DNA of the CDR3: TGTGCCACCAGTGATTTAGCATTCTCTAATGAAAAACTGTTTTTT. This gives the protein CATSDLAFSNEKLFF.

This chain links TRBV9 with TRBJ1-3; a possible D gene is TRBD1 (6 bases). The ends were cut back, 0 bases at V and 3 bases at J, with 7 bases in the middle. Germline V gene sequence: CDR1 SGDLS, CDR2 YYNGEE. This CDR3 spans 14 amino acids. CDR3 protein: CASSVGGLGNTIYF. In DNA, the CDR3 is TGTGCCAGCAGCGTAGGGGGGCTTGGAAACACCATATATTTT. The full variable domain, its missing parts supplied by reference TRBV9 and TRBJ1-3, is DSGVTQTPKHLITATGQRVTLRCSPRSGDLSVYWYQQSLDQGLQFLIQYYNGEERAKGNILERFSAQQFPDLHSELNLSSLELGDSALYFCASSVGGLGNTIYFGEGSWLTVV.